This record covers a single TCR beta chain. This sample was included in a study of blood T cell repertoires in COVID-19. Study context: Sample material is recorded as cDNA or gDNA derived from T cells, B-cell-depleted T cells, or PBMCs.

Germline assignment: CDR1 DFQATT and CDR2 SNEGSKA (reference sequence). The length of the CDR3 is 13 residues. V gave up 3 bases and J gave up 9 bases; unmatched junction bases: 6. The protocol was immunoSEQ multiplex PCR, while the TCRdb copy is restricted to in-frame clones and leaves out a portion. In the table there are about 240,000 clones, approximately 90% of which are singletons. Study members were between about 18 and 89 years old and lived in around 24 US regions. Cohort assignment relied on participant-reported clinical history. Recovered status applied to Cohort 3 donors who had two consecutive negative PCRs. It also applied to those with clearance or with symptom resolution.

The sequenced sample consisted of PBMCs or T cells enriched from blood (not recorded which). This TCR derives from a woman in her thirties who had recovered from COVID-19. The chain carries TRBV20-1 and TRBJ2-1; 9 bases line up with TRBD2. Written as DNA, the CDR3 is TGCAGTGCTAGTGCTAGCGGGATTGGTGAGCAGTTCTTC. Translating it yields CSASASGIGEQFF.